These 25 T cell receptor beta chains were all obtained from the same sample, sequenced in a study of T cell responses to AZD1222 COVID-19 vaccine. Generated by immunoSEQ multiplex PCR, the TCRdb table keeps only in-frame clones and is missing some. The table lists 68,000 or so clones, 88% of them singletons, with less than 9% in the top ten. The sample in question was peripheral blood, obtained on day 0 of AZD1222 vaccination. The origin of the receptors is an adult in good health.

This clone was picked up a small number of times. The chain uses TRBV6-1 and TRBJ2-7; perhaps TRBD1 as D (5 bases). Trimming removed 1 base at V and 3 bases at J, with 19 bases between. CDR3 length: 17 amino acids. CDR1 is MNHNS and CDR2 is SASEGT in the germline V gene. DNA of the CDR3: TGTGCCAGCAGTGAAGAGGATAGGGCCAGGGTGAGCTACGAGCAGTACTTC. The encoded protein is CASSEEDRARVSYEQYF.

This chain joins TRBV6-5 and TRBJ1-1, with 8 bases aligning to TRBD1. With 6 bases clipped from V and 4 bases from J, the junction kept 7 bases outside the gene matches. The CDR3 extends over 14 amino acids. Per germline, CDR1 MNHEY and CDR2 SVGAGI. The CDR3 sequence is CASSVDRGVTEAFF. The CDR3 DNA is TGTGCCAGCAGCGTCGACAGGGGAGTCACTGAAGCTTTCTTT.

The rearrangement links TRBV19 to TRBJ2-3; D unresolved. This CDR3 comprises 13 residues. Trimming left V 5 bases short and J 0 bases short, with 6 bases between. CDR1 and CDR2 from the germline V gene are LNHDA and SQIVND (reference sequence). The CDR3 loop reads CASSLPSTDTQYF. The CDR3 DNA sequence: TGTGCCAGTAGTCTTCCTAGCACAGATACGCAGTATTTT.

This rearrangement joins TRBV7-2 to TRBJ2-7; 7 bases align to TRBD2. This CDR3 is 15 amino acids long. Per germline, CDR1 SGHTA and CDR2 FQGNSA. Losses at the gene ends were 1 base for V and 3 bases for J; bases not matched to a gene: 6. CDR3 sequence: CASSLGGAGDYEQYF. CDR3 nucleotide sequence: TGTGCCAGCAGCTTAGGTGGGGCGGGAGACTACGAGCAGTACTTC.

The J gene is TRBJ2-7, the V gene TRBV13; 10 bases fit TRBD2. This CDR3 has 17 residues. J lost 3 bases, V lost 4 bases, and 12 bases had no gene match. CDR1 is PRHDT, CDR2 FYEKMQ, per germline (reference sequence). The CDR3 region is CASSSHLTSGTDYEQYF. The CDR3 nucleotides are TGTGCCAGCAGCTCCCATTTAACTAGCGGGACAGACTACGAGCAGTACTTC.

This chain links TRBV10-1 with TRBJ1-1; D is possibly TRBD1 (5 bases). Trimming left V 3 bases short and J 4 bases short, with 9 bases between. This CDR3 has 13 residues. Germline V gene sequence: CDR1 WNHNN, CDR2 SYGVQD (reference sequence). This CDR3 reads CASSEGVTTEAFF. The CDR3 DNA reads TGCGCCAGCAGTGAAGGGGTGACCACTGAAGCTTTCTTT.

The chain combines TRBV10-3 with TRBJ2-2, with a tentative D call TRBD1 (5 bases). CDR1 ENHRY and CDR2 SYGVKD come from the germline V gene. V lost 3 bases, J lost 3 bases, and 5 bases lay in between. This CDR3 has 13 residues. CDR3 bases: TGTGCCATCAGTGACAGGGACACCGGGGAGCTGTTTTTT. This encodes CAISDRDTGELFF.

The chain combines TRBV7-2 with TRBJ1-1; D remains unclear. The CDR3 has 13 residues. CDR1 and CDR2 (germline): SGHTA, FQGNSA. V shed 2 bases and J shed 1 base, with 5 bases lying between them. The CDR3 DNA sequence: TGTGCCAGCAGCTTAAGTAGGAACACTGAAGCTTTCTTT. It encodes CASSLSRNTEAFF.

The chain links TRBV29-1 to TRBJ1-1; 9 bases line up with TRBD1. CDR3 length: 12 residues. CDR1 and CDR2 from the germline V gene are SQVTM and ANQGSEA. After removal of 6 bases from V and 4 bases from J, the junction contained 3 bases not matched to a gene. This chain's CDR3 is CSVTGGSTEAFF. CDR3 bases: TGCAGCGTCACAGGGGGCAGCACTGAAGCTTTCTTT.

The genes are TRBV2 and TRBJ1-5; D might be TRBD1 (6 bases). The CDR3 consists of 16 residues. Trimming took 4 bases from V and 2 from J, leaving 15 bases between them. Germline values: CDR1 SNHLY, CDR2 FYNNEI. The CDR3 DNA reads TGTGCCAGCAGTGGAGAGGGGGGAACGGGCAATCAGCCCCAGCATTTT. It specifies CASSGEGGTGNQPQHF.

The rearrangement links TRBV5-8 to TRBJ2-3; TRBD2 agrees at 12 bases. Looked up from germline, CDR1 is SGHTS and CDR2 is YDEGEE. The V segment lost 4 bases and the J segment 1 base; nucleotides outside the gene matches: 13. The CDR3 runs to 19 residues. CDR3 residues: CASSRMELAGGRRTDTQYF. Here the CDR3 DNA reads TGTGCCAGCAGCCGCATGGAACTAGCGGGAGGACGCCGCACAGATACGCAGTATTTT.

The chain employs TRBV10-1 and TRBJ1-1, with 7 bases fitting TRBD1. Per the germline V gene, CDR1 is WNHNN and CDR2 is SYGVQD (reference sequence). The CDR3 length is 13 residues. The trim removed 4 bases at V and 3 bases at J, leaving 2 bases unmatched. CDR3 bases: TGCGCCAGCAGTGTGACAGGGTACACTGAAGCTTTCTTT. This sequence encodes CASSVTGYTEAFF.

V usage is TRBV11-3 and J usage is TRBJ1-1; D gene uncertain. The CDR3 is 16 residues long. Germline CDR1 reads SGHNT; CDR2 reads YENEEA. V was trimmed by 0 bases and J by 0 bases, leaving 11 bases between them. The CDR3 is CASSLDLLHMNTEAFF. In nucleotides, the CDR3 is TGTGCCAGCAGCTTAGATTTACTACACATGAACACTGAAGCTTTCTTT. Full variable domain (outside the CDR3, taken from reference TRBV11-3 and TRBJ1-1): EAGVVQSPRYKIIEKKQPVAFWCNPISGHNTLYWYLQNLGQGPELLIRYENEEAVDDSQLPKDRFSAERLKGVDSTLKIQPAELGDSAVYLCASSLDLLHMNTEAFFGQGTRLTVV.

The chain links TRBV30 to TRBJ1-1; no clear D gene. The germline V gene encodes CDR1 GTSNPN and CDR2 SVGIG (reference sequence). The V end lost 2 bases, the J end lost 5 bases, and 12 bases lay between the germline ends. CDR3 size: 13 residues. The CDR3 protein is CAWSRQVGTEAFF. DNA of the CDR3: TGTGCCTGGAGTCGGCAGGTAGGGACTGAAGCTTTCTTT.

The chain is built from TRBV2 and TRBJ2-7; D may be TRBD2 (6 bases). Germline CDR1 and CDR2: SNHLY and FYNNEI. V was cut by 11 bases and J by 1 base, with 12 bases left in between. CDR3 length: 12 amino acids. This CDR3 is CADRDSSYEQYF. The DNA of the CDR3 is TGTGCCGACCGGGACTCATCCTACGAGCAGTACTTC. Complete variable domain (other parts from reference TRBV2 and TRBJ2-7): EPEVTQTPSHQVTQMGQEVILRCVPISNHLYFYWYRQILGQKVEFLVSFYNNEISEKSEIFDDQFSVERPDGSNFTLKIRSTKLEDSAMYFCADRDSSYEQYFGPGTRLTVT.

The chain couples TRBV5-3 to TRBJ2-5; TRBD1 agrees at 7 bases. TRBV5-3 carries the ORF label, with uncertain function. The CDR3 is 17 amino acids. V shed 3 bases, J shed 2 bases, and the junction held 13 bases outside the gene matches. This CDR3 is CARSWTEPGQLQETQYF. As DNA, the CDR3 is TGTGCCAGAAGCTGGACGGAACCGGGACAGTTACAAGAGACCCAGTACTTC.

V usage is TRBV28 and J usage is TRBJ1-2; no firm D call. The CDR3 totals 10 residues. V was cut by 8 bases and J by 3 bases, with 4 bases left in between. Germline loops: CDR1 MDHEN, CDR2 SYDVKM. The CDR3 sequence is CASGHYGYTF. DNA for the CDR3: TGTGCCAGCGGACACTATGGCTACACCTTC.

The gene calls are TRBV19 and TRBJ1-1; TRBD1 matches at 9 bases. Germline trimming cut 4 bases from V and 4 bases from J; bases unmatched to any gene: 10. CDR3 size: 16 residues. Per the germline V gene, CDR1 is LNHDA and CDR2 is SQIVND (reference sequence). In DNA form, the CDR3 reads TGTGCCAGTAGTAGGTGGTACGGACAGGGGCTCACTGAAGCTTTCTTT. It is translated as CASSRWYGQGLTEAFF.

The chain carries TRBV28 and TRBJ1-5, with TRBD1 identical over 9 bases. Germline CDR1 and CDR2: MDHEN and SYDVKM. The CDR3 spans 20 residues. With 6 bases clipped from V and 0 bases from J, the junction kept 18 bases outside the gene matches. This CDR3 reads CASSSIPGTGRGFSNQPQHF. The CDR3 nucleotides are TGTGCCAGCAGCTCCATCCCCGGGACAGGGAGGGGGTTTAGCAATCAGCCCCAGCATTTT.

This chain links TRBV7-6 with TRBJ2-3; maybe TRBD1 (5 bases). V was shortened by 5 bases and J by 5 bases, with 20 bases between the two germline ends. The CDR3 loop spans 16 amino acids. Germline V gene sequence: CDR1 SGHVS, CDR2 FNYEAQ. This chain's CDR3 is CASSTPGLGRGDTQYF. The CDR3 region has the DNA TGTGCCAGCAGCACGCCTGGTCTGGGAAGGGGAGATACGCAGTATTTT. Full variable domain (rest looked up from reference TRBV7-6 and TRBJ2-3): GAGVSQSPRYKVTKRGQDVALRCDPISGHVSLYWYRQALGQGPEFLTYFNYEAQQDKSGLPNDRFSAERPEGSISTLTIQRTEQRDSAMYRCASSTPGLGRGDTQYFGPGTRLTVL.

This clone was picked up one time. This chain uses TRBV24-1 with TRBJ1-2; D remains unclear. Germline V CDR1 and CDR2: KGHDR, SFDVKD. This CDR3 has 12 amino acids. With 4 bases removed from V and 8 bases from J, the gap between germline ends came to 10 bases. The CDR3 DNA is TGTGCCACCAGTGACCCTTTGACAGGCTACACCTTC. It codes for CATSDPLTGYTF.

This sequence joins TRBV6-4 and TRBJ2-3; possibly TRBD2 for D (5 bases). From germline, CDR1 is MRHNA and CDR2 SNTAGT. This CDR3 contains 14 residues. Trimming shortened V by 6 bases and J by 5 bases, and 15 bases separated the two germline ends. CDR3 loop: CASSPATTIDTQYF. The DNA of the CDR3 is TGTGCCAGCAGCCCGGCCACGACTATAGATACGCAGTATTTT.

V and J are TRBV15 and TRBJ2-7; maybe TRBD1 (5 bases). Germline V gives CDR1 LNHNV, CDR2 YYDKDF (reference sequence). V shed 0 bases and J shed 4 bases, with 7 bases lying between them. The CDR3 has 13 amino acids. For the CDR3, the DNA is TGTGCCACCAGCAGAGACAGGGTATACGAGCAGTACTTC. Its protein is CATSRDRVYEQYF.

V gene TRBV9 combines with J gene TRBJ2-1, with TRBD2 matching 8 bases. CDR1 and CDR2 from the germline V gene are SGDLS and YYNGEE. The CDR3 length is 16 residues. V lost 0 bases, J lost 2 bases, and 4 bases stayed unmatched. As DNA, the CDR3 is TGTGCCAGCAGCGTAGTTGGTAGCGGGACCTACAATGAGCAGTTCTTC. Translating gives CASSVVGSGTYNEQFF.

The rearrangement uses TRBV5-1 and TRBJ2-5; D uncertain. V was trimmed by 4 bases and J by 5 bases, leaving 18 bases between them. Germline loops: CDR1 SGHRS, CDR2 YFSETQ. CDR3 length: 15 amino acids. The CDR3 spells CASSPPSTAGETQYF. For the CDR3, the DNA is TGCGCCAGCAGCCCTCCCTCCACGGCCGGGGAGACCCAGTACTTC.